The 31 T cell receptor beta chains in this list originate from one sample, sequenced in a study of cytomegalovirus exposure and HLA in healthy donors. The PCR made use of 60 Vbeta and 13 Jbeta primers. Sequenced by immunoSEQ multiplex PCR; TCRdb stores in-frame clones only, minus some. The sample lists roughly 160,000 clones; around 85% were seen once. The material sequenced was PBMCs. These receptors were taken from a woman aged 30 to 39 in good health and CMV-seronegative.

This clone was observed a single time. The CDR3 region has the DNA TGTGCCAGCAGCTTAGAGTTCGGGGGGGTATCCTACAATGAGCAGTTCTTC. This encodes CASSLEFGGVSYNEQFF. This chain uses TRBV7-9 with TRBJ2-1, with 8 positions matching TRBD2. The CDR3 length is 17 residues. Germline V gene lookup returns CDR1 SEHNR and CDR2 FQNEAQ (reference sequence). J gave up 1 base and V 1 base, and 6 bases lay outside the gene matches.

V is TRBV4-1 and J is TRBJ1-2; possible D gene TRBD1, 6 bases. The V gene lost 1 base and the J gene lost 6 bases, with 18 bases spanning the gap. This CDR3 has 16 amino acids. CDR1 is MGHRA and CDR2 is YSYEKL in the germline V gene. DNA of the CDR3: TGCGCCAGCAGCCAAGGTACACAGGGAATCCTGAATGGCTACACCTTC. This encodes CASSQGTQGILNGYTF.

The rearrangement joins TRBV5-1 to TRBJ2-7; possibly TRBD1 for D (5 bases). The CDR3 contains 15 residues. The germline CDR1 and CDR2 sequences are SGHRS and YFSETQ. V was clipped by 0 bases and J by 4 bases, with 14 bases between them. The CDR3 loop reads CASSLGGPPQYEQYF. The CDR3 DNA sequence: TGCGCCAGCAGCTTGGGGGGCCCCCCGCAATACGAGCAGTACTTC.

The chain recombines TRBV2 with TRBJ2-7; 11 bases line up with TRBD2. The length of the CDR3 is 14 residues. With 6 bases clipped from V and 7 bases from J, the junction kept 8 bases outside the gene matches. CDR1 is SNHLY, CDR2 FYNNEI, per germline. The CDR3 nucleotides are TGTGCCAGCAGGACTAGCGGGATCAGGCGGGAGCAGTACTTC. It is translated as CASRTSGIRREQYF.

The chain is built from TRBV6-5 and TRBJ2-5, with 7 bases that match TRBD2. V lost 6 bases to trimming and J lost 1 base; unmatched junction nucleotides: 8. This CDR3 spans 15 amino acids. In germline, CDR1 is MNHEY, CDR2 SVGAGI. CDR3 sequence (DNA): TGTGCCAGCAGCCACCCAGCGGGAACCCAAGAGACCCAGTACTTC. Its translation is CASSHPAGTQETQYF.

The chain couples TRBV7-2 to TRBJ2-1; a possible D gene is TRBD2 (7 bases). The CDR3 spans 15 residues. Germline V gives CDR1 SGHTA, CDR2 FQGNSA. V lost 4 bases, J lost 10 bases, and 20 bases lay in between. CDR3 amino acids: CASSSREGLGTEQFF. The CDR3, as DNA: TGTGCCAGCAGCTCGAGGGAGGGTTTGGGGACAGAGCAGTTCTTC.

On this clone: The junction departs from germline at one end; a sequencing error may be responsible. The rearrangement uses TRBV29-1 and TRBJ1-1; D not resolved. Germline values: CDR1 SQVTM, CDR2 ANQGSEA. The CDR3 extends over 10 amino acids. DNA of the CDR3: TGCAGCGGTGAAAGACTCGGAGCTTTCTTT. Translating it yields CSGERLGAFF.

The chain is built from TRBV2 and TRBJ2-5; 8 nucleotides agree with TRBD2. Germline values: CDR1 SNHLY, CDR2 FYNNEI. J lost 1 base, V lost 6 bases, and 1 base had no gene match. The CDR3 loop spans 13 amino acids. CDR3 region: CASRGTSQETQYF. CDR3 in DNA: TGTGCCAGCAGGGGGACTAGCCAAGAGACCCAGTACTTC.

The chain joins TRBV27 to TRBJ2-3, with TRBD2 matching 9 bases. The CDR3 runs to 14 residues. The junction had 8 bases not matched to a gene; V was cut back by 9 bases and J by 4 bases. Germline CDR1 reads MNHEY; CDR2 reads SMNVEV (reference sequence). CDR3 DNA: TGTGCCAGTATTAGCGGGAGTGGGGCAGATACGCAGTATTTT. Amino acids: CASISGSGADTQYF.

The rearrangement links TRBV18 to TRBJ1-1; 7 bases align to TRBD1. Germline V CDR1 and CDR2: KGHSH, LQKENI. The CDR3 covers 15 residues. V lost 0 bases and J lost 6; bases outside the gene matches: 7. The CDR3: CASSPPGRGTSEAFF. The CDR3 DNA reads as TGTGCCAGCTCACCACCCGGCAGGGGGACGTCTGAAGCTTTCTTT.

This clone appeared once. The gene calls are TRBV29-1 and TRBJ2-5, with a tentative D call TRBD2 (6 bases). The CDR3 spans 14 residues. From germline, CDR1 is SQVTM and CDR2 ANQGSEA. Between the trimmed V and J ends, which lost 6 bases and 2 bases, there was a span of 16 bases. CDR3 nucleotides: TGCAGCGTCAGGGACTGGGACTGGCAAGAGACCCAGTACTTC. Its translation is CSVRDWDWQETQYF.

The CDR3 coding sequence is TGTGCCACCAGCAGAGGGGGGGGTGGGTCCTACAATGAGCAGTTCTTC. Its protein product is CATSRGGGGSYNEQFF. This rearrangement joins TRBV15 to TRBJ2-1; 7 bases are a match to TRBD2. With V trimmed by 1 base and J by 1 base, 4 bases remained unmatched. Germline V gene data show CDR1 as LNHNV and CDR2 as YYDKDF (reference sequence). This CDR3 is built from 16 residues.

Worth noting for this clone: This CDR3 is missing its conserved last phenylalanine or tryptophan, likely due to a read error. The chain uses TRBV6-1 and TRBJ2-7; D possibly corresponds to TRBD2 (5 bases). The germline gives CDR1 MNHNS, CDR2 SASEGT. With 5 bases removed from V and 4 bases from J, the gap between germline ends came to 12 bases. This CDR3 has 13 amino acids. The CDR3 DNA is TGTGCCAGCAGTCTCTACGGAGGATACGAGCAGTACCTC. Amino acid sequence: CASSLYGGYEQYL.

This chain links TRBV5-1 with TRBJ2-1; the D gene is possibly TRBD2 (5 bases). CDR3 length equals 14 residues. Trimming left V 0 bases short and J 10 bases short, with 14 bases between. Germline-derived CDR1 and CDR2 are SGHRS and YFSETQ. CDR3 DNA: TGCGCCAGCAGCTTGGAGGGCCGGGGTGTGGAGCAGTTCTTC. This codes for CASSLEGRGVEQFF.

This clone was observed once. The CDR3 loop is CASSFSGYGYTF. DNA for the CDR3: TGTGCCAGCAGTTTCTCAGGCTATGGCTACACCTTC. The rearrangement uses TRBV28 and TRBJ1-2, with D uncertain. The CDR3 contains 12 residues. CDR1 is MDHEN and CDR2 is SYDVKM in the germline V gene. V was cut by 3 bases and J by 4 bases, with 6 bases left in between.

The V call is TRBV10-3, the J call TRBJ2-7, with 8 nucleotides matching TRBD2. Germline CDR1 ENHRY, CDR2 SYGVKD. Unmatched junction bases numbered 4, after V lost 0 bases and J lost 3 bases. The CDR3 runs 15 residues. This CDR3 reads CAISESSSGLYEQYF. As DNA, the CDR3 is TGTGCCATCAGTGAGTCGTCTAGCGGGCTCTACGAGCAGTACTTC.

The CDR3 sequence is CASSEDRGKEKLFF. The CDR3 DNA is TGTGCCAGCAGCGAAGACAGGGGAAAAGAAAAACTGTTTTTT. The J gene is TRBJ1-4, the V gene TRBV7-9; TRBD1 matches at 8 bases. The CDR3 is made up of 14 amino acids. Trimming removed 5 bases from V and 8 bases from J; junction bases left unmatched: 7. In germline, CDR1 is SEHNR, CDR2 FQNEAQ (reference sequence).

J is TRBJ1-2 and V is TRBV2; TRBD1 is a possible D gene (6 bases). The germline V gene encodes CDR1 SNHLY and CDR2 FYNNEI. V was trimmed by 6 bases and J by 0 bases, leaving 20 bases between them. This CDR3 contains 17 residues. CDR3 amino acids: CASSATLTGTSNYGYTF. DNA of the CDR3: TGTGCCAGCAGCGCTACCTTGACAGGTACATCTAACTATGGCTACACCTTC. Supplemented by reference TRBV2 and TRBJ1-2, the full variable domain reads EPEVTQTPSHQVTQMGQEVILRCVPISNHLYFYWYRQILGQKVEFLVSFYNNEISEKSEIFDDQFSVERPDGSNFTLKIRSTKLEDSAMYFCASSATLTGTSNYGYTFGSGTRLTVV.

The chain is built from TRBV5-1 and TRBJ2-5; 15 bases fit TRBD2. Germline V lookup: CDR1 SGHRS, CDR2 YFSETQ. The CDR3 consists of 17 residues. After removal of 3 bases from V and 7 bases from J, the junction contained 10 bases not matched to a gene. Written as DNA, the CDR3 is TGCGCCAGCAGCTGGGGACTAGCGGGAGGCGTGCAGGGGACCCAGTACTTC. It encodes CASSWGLAGGVQGTQYF.

This clone appeared once. The chain uses TRBV11-2 and TRBJ1-2; D remains ambiguous. V was cut by 1 base and J by 4 bases, with 16 bases left in between. Germline V gene data show CDR1 as SGHAT and CDR2 as FQNNGV. There are 16 residues in the CDR3. CDR3 nucleotides: TGTGCCAGCAGCTTAGTTAAGTCCCAAGGGAGCTATGGCTACACCTTC. It codes for CASSLVKSQGSYGYTF.

The genes are TRBV28 and TRBJ2-7; 8 bases fit TRBD2. V lost 6 bases, J lost 6 bases, and 16 bases stayed unmatched. The CDR3 runs 16 residues. Germline loops: CDR1 MDHEN, CDR2 SYDVKM. The chain's CDR3 is CASSRGLGAGVGEQYF. CDR3 nucleotide sequence: TGTGCCAGCAGCCGTGGTTTGGGAGCGGGAGTGGGCGAGCAGTACTTC.

The chain recombines TRBV9 with TRBJ2-7; D may be TRBD1 (5 bases). This CDR3 has 14 residues. V was pared by 4 bases and J by 1 base, with 12 bases between. Germline assignment: CDR1 SGDLS and CDR2 YYNGEE. The CDR3 sequence: CASSPTTESYEQYF. For the CDR3, the DNA is TGTGCCAGCAGCCCGACGACAGAATCCTACGAGCAGTACTTC.

The chain has TRBV13 and TRBJ2-7, with 14 bases fitting TRBD2. The V gene end was trimmed by 5 bases and the J gene end by 2 bases; junction bases not matched to a gene: 2. The CDR3 runs 15 residues. Germline CDR1 is PRHDT and CDR2 is FYEKMQ (reference sequence). The CDR3 protein is CASSRTSGGTYEQYF. The CDR3 DNA reads as TGTGCCAGCAGCCGGACTAGCGGGGGGACCTACGAGCAGTACTTC.

CDR3 coding DNA: TGCAGCGCCGAGGGATCTAGGACGCCGCTCAATGAGCAGTTCTTC. The encoded protein is CSAEGSRTPLNEQFF. The V and J genes are TRBV29-1 and TRBJ2-1; D might be TRBD2 (5 bases). The germline V and J ends were trimmed by 7 bases and 6 bases, with 22 bases remaining between them. The CDR3 has 15 amino acids. From germline, CDR1 is SQVTM and CDR2 ANQGSEA.

The chain recombines TRBV11-2 with TRBJ2-5, with TRBD2 matching over 9 bases. The CDR3 loop spans 19 amino acids. Germline V CDR1 and CDR2: SGHAT, FQNNGV. After removal of 2 bases from V and 3 bases from J, the junction contained 16 bases not matched to a gene. DNA for the CDR3: TGTGCCAGCAGCTTAAGGGGGGTGGGGACAGCGGGAGGAAAAGAGACCCAGTACTTC. Its translation: CASSLRGVGTAGGKETQYF. The variable domain in full, completed from reference TRBV11-2 and TRBJ2-5, reads EAGVAQSPRYKIIEKRQSVAFWCNPISGHATLYWYQQILGQGPKLLIQFQNNGVVDDSQLPKDRFSAERLKGVDSTLKIQPAKLEDSAVYLCASSLRGVGTAGGKETQYFGPGTRLLVL.

The chain links TRBV28 to TRBJ2-7, with no clear D. V was clipped by 5 bases and J by 3 bases, with 5 bases between them. The V gene's germline CDR1 is MDHEN and CDR2 SYDVKM. CDR3 length: 11 amino acids. In nucleotides, the CDR3 is TGTGCCAGCAGTACGGGCTACGAGCAGTACTTC. Its protein product is CASSTGYEQYF.

This clone was picked up a small number of times. The rearrangement joins TRBV2 to TRBJ2-6, with D tentatively TRBD2 (5 bases). V lost 4 bases to trimming and J lost 4 bases, with 8 bases between them. The CDR3 runs to 14 residues. The germline CDR1 and CDR2 sequences are SNHLY and FYNNEI. CDR3 sequence: CASSGRGGANVLTF. For the CDR3, the DNA is TGTGCCAGCAGTGGACGGGGAGGGGCCAACGTCCTGACTTTC.

This sequence joins TRBV28 and TRBJ1-5; TRBD1 matches at 7 bases. Germline V gene lookup returns CDR1 MDHEN and CDR2 SYDVKM. The CDR3 loop spans 16 amino acids. The J segment lost 4 bases and the V segment lost 5 bases, leaving 11 bases of the junction unmatched. CDR3 DNA: TGTGCCAGCAGTCCCCATGTGGCAGGGGGGAATCAGCCCCAGCATTTT. Amino acids: CASSPHVAGGNQPQHF. Full variable domain (outside the CDR3, taken from reference TRBV28 and TRBJ1-5): DVKVTQSSRYLVKRTGEKVFLECVQDMDHENMFWYRQDPGLGLRLIYFSYDVKMKEKGDIPEGYSVSREKKERFSLILESASTNQTSMYLCASSPHVAGGNQPQHFGDGTRLSIL.

V and J are TRBV7-6 and TRBJ1-4, with D maybe TRBD1 (5 bases). Trimming pared 4 bases from V and 5 bases from J, leaving 11 bases between. This CDR3 spans 14 amino acids. CDR1 is SGHVS, CDR2 FNYEAQ, per germline. CDR3 DNA sequence: TGTGCCAGCAGCTCCCCGGGGGGGAATGAAAAACTGTTTTTT. Translation: CASSSPGGNEKLFF.

The rearrangement links TRBV29-1 to TRBJ2-5; 7 positions agree with TRBD1. The closer fit of TRBJ2-7 to the DNA end suggests the J call may be wrong. Per germline, CDR1 SQVTM and CDR2 ANQGSEA. The CDR3 runs to 14 residues. The CDR3 DNA reads as TGCAGCGTCGCAGGGGGTACCAGCTCCTACGAGCAGTACTTC. Translation gives CSVAGGTSSYEQYF.

The genes are TRBV2 and TRBJ1-1; tentatively, D is TRBD1 (6 bases). This CDR3 has 14 amino acids. V lost 10 bases and J lost 6, with 21 bases in between. Germline CDR1 SNHLY, CDR2 FYNNEI. CDR3 sequence reads: CATSAEQGVSEAFF. CDR3 nucleotides: TGTGCCACCTCAGCGGAACAGGGTGTTTCTGAAGCTTTCTTT.